Given below is one T cell receptor beta chain in context. The target antigen is unknown. The table came from immunoSEQ multiplex PCR; TCRdb's copy has only in-frame clones and leaves some out. Counted here are approximately 80,000 clones, approximately 90% occurring once; the ten biggest clones make up around 0.18%. The sample belongs to a study of OX40 agonist ivuxolimab in advanced cancers. Whole-study context: Patients got intravenous ivuxolimab at 0.01 to 10 mg/kg every 2 weeks. Participants averaged approximately 65 years of age (range roughly 23 to 79) and were around 83% male.

Whole-study findings and limits: Some nonresponders also had low normalized T-cell clonal expansion. Both CD4+ and CD8+ T cell populations in blood had undergone clonal expansion by week 6 at 0.1 to 3.0 mg/kg.

This sample comprised CD4+ or CD8+ T cells sorted from blood, obtained in a trial of the OX40 agonist ivuxolimab. The clonotype comes from an adult with an advanced solid tumor such as melanoma, head and neck, liver or kidney cancer.

The CDR3 sequence: CASSLVAGGLTEAFF. The CDR3 nucleotides are TGTGCCAGCAGCTTGGTGGCAGGGGGACTGACTGAAGCTTTCTTT. J is TRBJ1-1 and V is TRBV5-6, with 7 bases that match TRBD1. The trim removed 0 bases at V and 5 bases at J, leaving 7 bases unmatched. The CDR3 is 15 residues long. CDR1 SGHDT and CDR2 YYEEEE come from the germline V gene. Looking up the rest from reference TRBV5-6 and TRBJ1-1 gives the full variable domain: DAGVTQSPTHLIKTRGQQVTLRCSPKSGHDTVSWYQQALGQGPQFIFQYYEEEERQRGNFPDRFSGHQFPNYSSELNVNALLLGDSALYLCASSLVAGGLTEAFFGQGTRLTVV.